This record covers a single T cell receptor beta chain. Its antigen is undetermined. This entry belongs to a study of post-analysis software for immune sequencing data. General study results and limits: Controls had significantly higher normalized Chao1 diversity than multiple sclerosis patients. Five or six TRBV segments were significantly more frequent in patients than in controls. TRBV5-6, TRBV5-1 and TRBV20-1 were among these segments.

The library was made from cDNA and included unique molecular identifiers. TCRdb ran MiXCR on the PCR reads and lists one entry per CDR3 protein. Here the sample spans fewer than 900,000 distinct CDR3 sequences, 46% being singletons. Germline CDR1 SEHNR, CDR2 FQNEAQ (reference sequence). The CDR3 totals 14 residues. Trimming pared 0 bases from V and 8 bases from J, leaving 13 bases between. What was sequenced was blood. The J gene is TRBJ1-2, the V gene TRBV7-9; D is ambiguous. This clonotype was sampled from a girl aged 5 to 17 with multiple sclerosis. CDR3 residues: CASSLAYGPQGYTF. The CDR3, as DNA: TGTGCCAGCAGCTTAGCGTACGGTCCCCAGGGCTACACCTTC.